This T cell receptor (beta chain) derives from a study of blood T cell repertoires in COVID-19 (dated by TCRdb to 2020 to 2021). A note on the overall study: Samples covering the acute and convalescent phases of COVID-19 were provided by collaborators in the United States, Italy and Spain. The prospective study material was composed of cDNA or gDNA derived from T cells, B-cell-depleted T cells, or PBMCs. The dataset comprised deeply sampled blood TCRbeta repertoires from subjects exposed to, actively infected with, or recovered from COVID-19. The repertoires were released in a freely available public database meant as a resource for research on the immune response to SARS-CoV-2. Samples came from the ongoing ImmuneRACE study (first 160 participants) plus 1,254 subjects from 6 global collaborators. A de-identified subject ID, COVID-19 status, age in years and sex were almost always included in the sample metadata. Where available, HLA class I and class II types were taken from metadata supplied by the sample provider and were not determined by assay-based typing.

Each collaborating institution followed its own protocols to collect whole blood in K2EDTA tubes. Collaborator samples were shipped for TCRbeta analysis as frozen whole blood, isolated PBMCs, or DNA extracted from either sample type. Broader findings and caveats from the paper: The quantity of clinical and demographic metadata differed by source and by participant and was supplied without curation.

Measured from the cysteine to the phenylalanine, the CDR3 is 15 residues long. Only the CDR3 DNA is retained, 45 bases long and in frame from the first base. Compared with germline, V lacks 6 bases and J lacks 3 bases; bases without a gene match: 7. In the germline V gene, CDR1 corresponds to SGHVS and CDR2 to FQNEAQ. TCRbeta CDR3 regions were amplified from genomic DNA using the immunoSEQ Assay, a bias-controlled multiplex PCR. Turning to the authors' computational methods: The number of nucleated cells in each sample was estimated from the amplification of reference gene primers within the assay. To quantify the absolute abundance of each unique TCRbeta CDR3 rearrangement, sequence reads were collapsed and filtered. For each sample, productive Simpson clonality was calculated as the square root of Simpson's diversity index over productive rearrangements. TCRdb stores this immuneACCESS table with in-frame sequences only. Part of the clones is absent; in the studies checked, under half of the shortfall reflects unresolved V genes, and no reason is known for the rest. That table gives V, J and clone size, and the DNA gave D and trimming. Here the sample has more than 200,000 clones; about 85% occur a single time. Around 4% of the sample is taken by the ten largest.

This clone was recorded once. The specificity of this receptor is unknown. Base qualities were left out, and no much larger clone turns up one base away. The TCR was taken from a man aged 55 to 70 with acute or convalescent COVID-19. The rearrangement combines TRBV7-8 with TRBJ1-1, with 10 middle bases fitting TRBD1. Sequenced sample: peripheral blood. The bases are TGTGCCAGCAGGGCTGGACAGGGGGTTGACACTGAAGCTTTCTTT. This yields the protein CASRAGQGVDTEAFF.